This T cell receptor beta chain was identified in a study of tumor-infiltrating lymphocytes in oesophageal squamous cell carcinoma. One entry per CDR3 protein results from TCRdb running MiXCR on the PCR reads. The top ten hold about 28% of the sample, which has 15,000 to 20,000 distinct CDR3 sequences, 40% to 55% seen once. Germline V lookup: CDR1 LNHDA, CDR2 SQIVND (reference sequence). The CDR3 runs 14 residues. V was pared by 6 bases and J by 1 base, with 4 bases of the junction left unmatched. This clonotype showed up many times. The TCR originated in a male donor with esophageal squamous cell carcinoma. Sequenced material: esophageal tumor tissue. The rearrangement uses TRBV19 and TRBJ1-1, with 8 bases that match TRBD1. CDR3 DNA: TGTGCCAGTAGGACGACAGGGGCGAACACTGAAGCTTTCTTT. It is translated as CASRTTGANTEAFF. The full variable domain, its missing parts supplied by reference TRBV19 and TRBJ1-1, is DGGITQSPKYLFRKEGQNVTLSCEQNLNHDAMYWYRQDPGQGLRLIYYSQIVNDFQKGDIAEGYSVSREKKESFPLTVTSAQKNPTAFYLCASRTTGANTEAFFGQGTRLTVV.